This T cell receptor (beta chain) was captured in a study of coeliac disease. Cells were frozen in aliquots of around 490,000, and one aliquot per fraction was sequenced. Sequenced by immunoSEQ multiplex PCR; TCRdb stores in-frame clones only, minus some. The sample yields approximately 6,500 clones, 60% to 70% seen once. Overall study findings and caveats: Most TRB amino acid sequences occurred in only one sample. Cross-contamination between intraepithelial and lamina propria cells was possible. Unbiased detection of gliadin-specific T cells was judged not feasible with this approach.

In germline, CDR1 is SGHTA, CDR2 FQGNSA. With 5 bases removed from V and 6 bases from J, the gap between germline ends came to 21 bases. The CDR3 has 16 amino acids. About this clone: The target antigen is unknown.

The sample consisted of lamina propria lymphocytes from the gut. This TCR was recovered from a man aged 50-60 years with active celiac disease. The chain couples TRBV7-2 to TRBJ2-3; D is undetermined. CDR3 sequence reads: CASSPRPSIGYDTQYF. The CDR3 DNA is TGTGCCAGCAGCCCCAGGCCTTCGATTGGCTACGATACGCAGTATTTT.